These 14 T cell receptor beta chains originate from one sample sequenced in a study of blood T cell repertoires in COVID-19. Measured with immunoSEQ multiplex PCR; TCRdb has only the in-frame clones, and not every one. Among about 100,000 clones listed, about 72% were seen once. Sequencing was done on a sample of peripheral blood. The receptors originated from a man aged 60 to 75 with active or convalescent COVID-19.

J is TRBJ1-1 and V is TRBV21-1. TRBV21-1 is shown as a pseudogene. CDR3 size: 16 residues. The CDR3 reads CASSKARNSGRREAFF. CDR3 sequence (DNA): TGTGCCAGCAGCAAAGCGCGAAATTCGGGGAGGAGGGAAGCTTTCTTT.

This chain joins TRBV6-2 or TRBV6-3 and TRBJ1-5; 8 bases map to TRBD1. CDR3 size: 14 residues. The germline V gene encodes CDR1 MNHEY and CDR2 SVGEGT. The junction had 1 base not matched to a gene; V was cut back by 1 base and J by 5 bases. CDR3 nucleotide sequence: TGTGCCAGCAGTTACTACAGGGGGGATCAGCCCCAGCATTTT. This translates into CASSYYRGDQPQHF.

The chain couples TRBV5-1 to TRBJ2-7; possible D gene TRBD2, 8 bases. Germline V gives CDR1 SGHRS, CDR2 YFSETQ. The V and J ends lost 4 bases and 0 bases respectively, with 14 bases between them. The CDR3 extends over 15 amino acids. CDR3 sequence (DNA): TGCGCCAGCAGCCCGGGAGGGGGCAGCTCCTACGAGCAGTACTTC. Amino acid sequence: CASSPGGGSSYEQYF.

The chain has TRBV7-9 and TRBJ2-1, with 13 positions matching TRBD2. CDR3 length: 15 amino acids. In germline, CDR1 is SEHNR, CDR2 FQNEAQ (reference sequence). V shed 5 bases, J shed 2 bases, and the junction held 0 bases outside the gene matches. Here the CDR3 DNA reads TGTGCCAGCAGCGGACTAGCGGGAGCCTACAATGAGCAGTTCTTC. This sequence encodes CASSGLAGAYNEQFF.

The chain couples TRBV6-5 to TRBJ2-3; D is perhaps TRBD2 (6 bases). V shed 5 bases and J shed 8 bases, with 11 bases lying between them. The CDR3 spans 12 residues. Germline CDR1 is MNHEY and CDR2 is SVGAGI. Here the CDR3 reads CASSPRESTQYF. CDR3 nucleotide sequence: TGTGCCAGCAGTCCCCGGGAGTCTACGCAGTATTTT.

The chain carries TRBV27 and TRBJ2-1; 8 nucleotides align to TRBD2. Germline lookup yields CDR1 MNHEY and CDR2 SMNVEV (reference sequence). The CDR3 consists of 16 residues. The V and J ends lost 2 bases and 2 bases, in that order; junction bases with no gene match: 5. CDR3 nucleotide sequence: TGTGCCAGCAGTTTACAGACTAGCGAAGCCTACAATGAGCAGTTCTTC. This translates into CASSLQTSEAYNEQFF.

V usage is TRBV3-1 (or the pseudogene TRBV3-2) and J usage is TRBJ1-2; D not certain. Germline V CDR1 and CDR2: LGHDT, YNNKEL (reference sequence). With 5 bases removed from V and 8 bases from J, the gap between germline ends came to 21 bases. The CDR3 consists of 15 residues. CDR3 amino acids: CASSEPPLESPGYTF. CDR3 in DNA: TGTGCCAGCAGCGAGCCCCCTCTTGAAAGCCCCGGCTACACCTTC.

The V call is TRBV20-1, the J call TRBJ2-1, with TRBD2 as a possible D gene (5 bases). Germline V gene data show CDR1 as DFQATT and CDR2 as SNEGSKA (reference sequence). V lost 5 bases to trimming and J lost 8 bases, with 10 bases between them. This CDR3 has 11 residues. CDR3 sequence (DNA): TGCAGTGCTGGGAAGGAGGATGAGCAGTTCTTC. The encoded protein is CSAGKEDEQFF.

V is TRBV5-1 and J is TRBJ2-6, with D perhaps matching TRBD1 (6 bases). Germline CDR1 is SGHRS and CDR2 is YFSETQ. This CDR3 region has 15 residues. V was trimmed by 4 bases and J by 4 bases, leaving 12 bases between them. Written as DNA, the CDR3 is TGCGCCAGCAGCCCTACAGGGCCCGGGGCCAACGTCCTGACTTTC. It codes for CASSPTGPGANVLTF.

This clone occurred a few times. The CDR3 spells CASSLTRSSGSNEQFF. CDR3 in DNA: TGCGCCAGCAGCTTGACCCGGTCTAGCGGGAGTAATGAGCAGTTCTTC. J is TRBJ2-1 and V is TRBV5-1; TRBD2 matches at 10 bases. Germline lookup yields CDR1 SGHRS and CDR2 YFSETQ. V lost 1 base, J lost 7 bases, and 8 bases stayed unmatched. The CDR3 runs 16 residues.

CDR3 DNA: TGTGCCAGCAGTTTCCAGGGCCAGGATGAGCAGTTCTTC. Translation: CASSFQGQDEQFF. The chain joins TRBV27 to TRBJ2-1, with TRBD1 as a possible D gene (5 bases). V was trimmed by 3 bases and J by 8 bases, leaving 11 bases between them. The germline gives CDR1 MNHEY, CDR2 SMNVEV (reference sequence). The CDR3 sequence is 13 residues long.

The V call is TRBV10-3, the J call TRBJ2-7; 7 positions match TRBD1. CDR3 size: 13 residues. Trimming removed 3 bases from V and 4 bases from J; junction bases left unmatched: 3. The germline V gene has CDR1 ENHRY and CDR2 SYGVKD. CDR3 region: CAISEQGSYEQYV. CDR3 nucleotides: TGTGCCATCAGTGAACAGGGGTCTTACGAGCAGTACGTC.

This clone was observed once. The rearrangement joins TRBV29-1 to TRBJ1-5; D unresolved. Trimming pared 4 bases from V and 2 bases from J, leaving 6 bases between. CDR1 is SQVTM, CDR2 ANQGSEA, per germline. The CDR3 is 12 residues long. CDR3 coding DNA: TGCAGCGTTGCGGAGGGCAATCAGCCCCAGCATTTT. This translates into CSVAEGNQPQHF.

CDR3 sequence (DNA): TGCGCCAGCAGCCGGCTCTGGGGAGGCCAAGAGACCCAGTACTTC. Its protein product is CASSRLWGGQETQYF. V and J are TRBV5-1 and TRBJ2-5, with TRBD2 as a possible D gene (6 bases). The CDR3 runs 15 residues. Germline V lookup: CDR1 SGHRS, CDR2 YFSETQ. Trimming took off 4 bases at V and 1 base at J, with 14 bases between the two ends.